A single sample is the source of the 22 T cell receptor beta chains below, sequenced in a study of T cells in narcolepsy. Using immunoSEQ multiplex PCR, the repertoire was profiled, and TCRdb retains in-frame clones only, with some absent. The table includes around 32,000 clones, approximately 78% detected once. Sequencing was carried out using CD45RA- memory CD4+ T cells from PBMCs. All receptors come from a human donor with narcolepsy.

The chain has TRBV11-3 and TRBJ1-5; D gene uncertain. Germline assignment: CDR1 SGHNT and CDR2 YENEEA. The length of the CDR3 is 13 residues. V was shortened by 5 bases and J by 2 bases, with 7 bases between the two germline ends. The CDR3 DNA is TGTGCCAGCAGCGTGAGAGGCAATCAGCCCCAGCATTTT. Protein product: CASSVRGNQPQHF.

The chain uses TRBV2 and TRBJ1-1; maybe TRBD1 (6 bases). V lost 6 bases and J lost 5, with 16 bases in between. Germline loops: CDR1 SNHLY, CDR2 FYNNEI. The length of the CDR3 is 14 residues. CDR3 loop: CASRPQQGRTEAFF. DNA of the CDR3: TGTGCCAGCAGGCCCCAACAGGGAAGGACTGAAGCTTTCTTT.

The chain is built from TRBV18 and TRBJ2-6; TRBD1 agrees at 7 bases. The CDR3 runs to 19 residues. Germline assignment: CDR1 KGHSH and CDR2 LQKENI. V trimming: 2 bases; J trimming: 0 bases; junction bases outside the gene matches: 10. The CDR3 sequence is CASSPFPLTGTSGANVLTF. The CDR3 nucleotides are TGTGCCAGCTCACCATTCCCCCTGACAGGGACCTCTGGGGCCAACGTCCTGACTTTC.

The chain is built from TRBV2 and TRBJ2-5; weak D call: TRBD2 (5 bases). In germline, CDR1 is SNHLY, CDR2 FYNNEI. The ends were cut back, 0 bases at V and 7 bases at J, with 12 bases in the middle. There are 14 residues in the CDR3. CDR3 sequence: CASSEARGKGTQYF. CDR3 in DNA: TGTGCCAGCAGTGAAGCCCGGGGAAAAGGGACCCAGTACTTC.

This clone was seen more than once but under ten times. The chain recombines TRBV11-2 with TRBJ1-4; possible D gene TRBD1, 5 bases. The CDR3 loop spans 14 amino acids. In germline, CDR1 is SGHAT, CDR2 FQNNGV. The germline V and J ends were trimmed by 5 bases and 8 bases, with 15 bases remaining between them. The chain's CDR3 is CASSQGQRLEKLFF. CDR3 in DNA: TGTGCCAGCAGCCAGGGTCAGAGATTAGAAAAACTGTTTTTT.

The chain carries TRBV5-1 and TRBJ1-4; D gene unclear. Trimming removed 6 bases from V and 5 bases from J, with 23 bases in between. This CDR3 is built from 17 residues. Germline assignment: CDR1 SGHRS and CDR2 YFSETQ. The DNA of the CDR3 is TGCGCCAGCAAACATCAGGTGGACCACCGCGCCAATGAAAAACTGTTTTTT. Translation: CASKHQVDHRANEKLFF.

V usage is TRBV28 and J usage is TRBJ1-3; 9 bases line up with TRBD1. This CDR3 has 13 amino acids. The germline V gene has CDR1 MDHEN and CDR2 SYDVKM. Unmatched junction bases numbered 5, after V lost 8 bases and J lost 6 bases. The CDR3 nucleotides are TGTGCCAGCGGACAGGGGAGTGTAAACACCATATATTTT. Protein product: CASGQGSVNTIYF.

The chain couples TRBV9 to TRBJ2-2, with D perhaps matching TRBD1 or TRBD2 (5 bases each). This CDR3 comprises 14 residues. Per the germline V gene, CDR1 is SGDLS and CDR2 is YYNGEE. V was trimmed by 2 bases and J by 3 bases, leaving 8 bases between them. The CDR3 nucleotides are TGTGCCAGCAGCGTGCAGGGAGACACCGGGGAGCTGTTTTTT. It translates to CASSVQGDTGELFF. The entire variable domain, with the rest obtained from reference TRBV9 and TRBJ2-2, is as follows: DSGVTQTPKHLITATGQRVTLRCSPRSGDLSVYWYQQSLDQGLQFLIQYYNGEERAKGNILERFSAQQFPDLHSELNLSSLELGDSALYFCASSVQGDTGELFFGEGSRLTVL.

This chain links TRBV4-3 with TRBJ2-5; TRBD1 agrees at 9 bases. Per the germline V gene, CDR1 is LGHNA and CDR2 is YSLEER. Losses at the gene ends were 1 base for V and 6 bases for J; bases not matched to a gene: 9. This CDR3 is built from 16 residues. The CDR3 sequence is CASSQGIQGAGQTQYF. The CDR3 DNA is TGCGCCAGCAGCCAAGGGATACAGGGGGCAGGACAGACCCAGTACTTC.

This chain joins TRBV18 and TRBJ2-7; 9 bases line up with TRBD2. J was trimmed by 2 bases and V by 1 base; bases with no gene match: 3. In germline, CDR1 is KGHSH, CDR2 LQKENI. This CDR3 region has 15 residues. The CDR3 region is CASSPRLAGTYEQYF. DNA of the CDR3: TGTGCCAGCTCACCACGCCTAGCGGGGACCTACGAGCAGTACTTC.

This clone was counted a few times. V and J are TRBV21-1 and TRBJ2-7; whether TRBD1, the table's D call, matches the DNA was not checked. TRBV21-1 is given as a pseudogene. CDR3 length equals 15 residues. CDR3 protein: CASSSGREVSYEQYF. The CDR3 DNA reads TGTGCCAGCAGCAGTGGGCGCGAAGTCTCCTACGAGCAGTACTTC.

As regards this clone: The junction departs from the called germline gene at one end, perhaps through a read error. The V and J genes are TRBV5-1 and TRBJ1-1; no definite D call. CDR1 and CDR2 from the germline V gene are SGHRS and YFSETQ. The CDR3 length is 13 residues. CDR3 amino acids: CASSRKENAEAFF. DNA of the CDR3: TGCGCCAGCAGCCGGAAGGAGAACGCTGAAGCTTTCTTT.

This clone was detected a few times. The chain uses TRBV28 and TRBJ1-2, with D unresolved. CDR3 length: 16 residues. The germline V and J ends were trimmed by 2 bases and 8 bases, with 21 bases remaining between them. Per germline, CDR1 MDHEN and CDR2 SYDVKM. The CDR3 sequence is CASSLTPDMAFEGYTF. CDR3 in DNA: TGTGCCAGCAGTTTAACCCCCGACATGGCCTTTGAGGGCTACACCTTC.

The chain is built from TRBV19 and TRBJ1-1; 8 bases map to TRBD1. J was trimmed by 0 bases and V by 4 bases; bases with no gene match: 4. This CDR3 is 15 amino acids long. CDR1 LNHDA and CDR2 SQIVND come from the germline V gene (reference sequence). CDR3 sequence reads: CASSKPTGVNTEAFF. CDR3 in DNA: TGTGCCAGTAGTAAACCGACAGGGGTGAACACTGAAGCTTTCTTT.

The chain combines TRBV29-1 with TRBJ1-2, with 8 bases matching TRBD1. The CDR3 is 16 residues long. Germline V gives CDR1 SQVTM, CDR2 ANQGSEA. The J segment lost 0 bases and the V segment lost 4 bases, leaving 10 bases of the junction unmatched. The CDR3 DNA follows: TGCAGCGTTGGGGGGGTGACAGGGGCAACTAACTATGGCTACACCTTC. Translating it yields CSVGGVTGATNYGYTF.

This sequence joins TRBV18 and TRBJ2-2, with D perhaps TRBD2 (5 bases). This CDR3 is 14 amino acids long. Germline loops: CDR1 KGHSH, CDR2 LQKENI. The V end was cut by 6 bases, the J end by 7 bases, with 15 bases between. The CDR3 coding sequence is TGTGCCAGCTCCCCCGTGGAGGCCGGCGGGGAGCTGTTTTTT. The encoded protein is CASSPVEAGGELFF.

This clone showed up just once. The chain combines TRBV7-9 with TRBJ1-2; TRBD1 might be the D (6 bases). Trimming left V 3 bases short and J 4 bases short, with 21 bases between. CDR1 and CDR2 (germline): SEHNR, FQNEAQ (reference sequence). The CDR3 is 17 residues long. The CDR3 region has the DNA TGTGCCAGCAGCTTCTTGACAGGTCTACGAAGGGGCTATGGCTACACCTTC. Encoded protein: CASSFLTGLRRGYGYTF.

The rearrangement uses TRBV2 and TRBJ2-2; D possibly corresponds to TRBD2 (5 bases). CDR3 length: 15 residues. Germline CDR1 is SNHLY and CDR2 is FYNNEI. V dropped 1 base and J dropped 7 bases, with 13 bases sitting between them. CDR3 residues: CASSEGASRFGELFF. The CDR3 DNA sequence: TGTGCCAGCAGTGAAGGGGCTAGCAGGTTCGGGGAGCTGTTTTTT.

CDR3 residues: CASSLEASPQEQFF. In DNA, the CDR3 is TGTGCCAGCAGCTTAGAGGCCTCGCCACAGGAGCAGTTCTTC. This sequence joins TRBV7-3 and TRBJ2-1; D not resolved. This CDR3 has 14 amino acids. Trimming took 2 bases from V and 10 from J, leaving 15 bases between them. Germline V lookup: CDR1 SGHTA, CDR2 FQGTGA.

The CDR3: CASSLGNQGGYGYTF. CDR3 DNA sequence: TGCGCCAGCAGCTTGGGGAATCAGGGGGGCTATGGCTACACCTTC. The rearrangement joins TRBV5-1 to TRBJ1-2; 7 bases are a match to TRBD1. This CDR3 spans 15 amino acids. J gave up 4 bases and V 0 bases, and 6 bases lay outside the gene matches. Germline values: CDR1 SGHRS, CDR2 YFSETQ.

The chain recombines TRBV27 with TRBJ2-3, with 7 bases that match TRBD1. The CDR3 runs 13 residues. With V trimmed by 3 bases and J by 7 bases, 4 bases remained unmatched. Germline V gene data show CDR1 as MNHEY and CDR2 as SMNVEV (reference sequence). The CDR3 reads CASSFRDRNTQYF. CDR3 nucleotide sequence: TGTGCCAGCAGTTTCCGGGACAGAAATACGCAGTATTTT.

V is TRBV6-1 and J is TRBJ1-5, with 8 nucleotides matching TRBD1. The CDR3 runs to 14 residues. Germline V lookup: CDR1 MNHNS, CDR2 SASEGT. V lost 5 bases and J lost 8; bases outside the gene matches: 8. The CDR3 loop is CASSTRTGREPQHF. Here the CDR3 DNA reads TGTGCCAGCAGTACACGGACAGGGAGGGAGCCCCAGCATTTT.